Below are 22 T cell receptor beta chains sequenced from a single sample in a study of cytomegalovirus exposure and HLA in healthy donors. Data came from immunoSEQ multiplex PCR; TCRdb stores just in-frame clones and leaves some out. The sample contains about 360,000 clones, 75% to 90% of which appear only once. The specimen sequenced was PBMCs. The receptors stem from a woman between 18 and 29 years old in good health and CMV-seronegative.

The chain uses TRBV7-9 and TRBJ1-5; 7 nucleotides match TRBD1. CDR1 is SEHNR, CDR2 FQNEAQ, per germline (reference sequence). CDR3 length: 15 amino acids. With 4 bases clipped from V and 1 base from J, the junction kept 4 bases outside the gene matches. CDR3 coding DNA: TGTGCCAGCAGCTCGGGACAGCCGAGCAATCAGCCCCAGCATTTT. The encoded protein is CASSSGQPSNQPQHF. Using reference TRBV7-9 and TRBJ1-5 for the parts outside the CDR3, the full variable domain is DTGVSQNPRHKITKRGQNVTFRCDPISEHNRLYWYRQTLGQGPEFLTYFQNEAQLEKSRLLSDRFSAERPKGSFSTLEIQRTEQGDSAMYLCASSSGQPSNQPQHFGDGTRLSIL.

CDR3 region: CASSSSNNSPLHF. The CDR3 DNA reads as TGTGCCAGCAGCTCTAGTAATAATTCACCCCTCCACTTT. The gene calls are TRBV11-3 and TRBJ1-6; D remains unclear. Trimming took off 4 bases at V and 5 bases at J, with 6 bases between the two ends. There are 13 residues in the CDR3. Germline V gene sequence: CDR1 SGHNT, CDR2 YENEEA.

The chain carries TRBV2 and TRBJ1-4; D remains ambiguous. V was clipped by 5 bases and J by 8 bases, with 15 bases between them. The CDR3 length is 14 residues. CDR1 is SNHLY, CDR2 FYNNEI, per germline. CDR3 protein: CASSPDWEMEKLFF. The CDR3, as DNA: TGTGCCAGCAGTCCGGACTGGGAAATGGAAAAACTGTTTTTT.

This clone was detected only once. The genes are TRBV6-1 and TRBJ1-2; D is possibly TRBD1 (6 bases). CDR3 size: 17 residues. V lost 0 bases and J 8 bases, leaving 22 bases between the germline ends. CDR1 and CDR2 (germline): MNHNS, SASEGT. The CDR3 DNA sequence: TGTGCCAGCAGTGAAGCGCTCCTAGGACAGTGGCTTAAAGGCTACACCTTC. Amino acid sequence: CASSEALLGQWLKGYTF.

The chain links TRBV27 to TRBJ1-2, with D unresolved. The CDR3 extends over 14 amino acids. Germline V gene data show CDR1 as MNHEY and CDR2 as SMNVEV (reference sequence). Deletions cut 7 bases from V and 7 bases from J, with 19 bases between. DNA of the CDR3: TGTGCCAGCACCCTGAATGAAGGCGCGGGTGGCTACACCTTC. Translation gives CASTLNEGAGGYTF.

The chain combines TRBV28 with TRBJ2-7; TRBD2 is a possible D gene (5 bases). Germline lookup yields CDR1 MDHEN and CDR2 SYDVKM. The CDR3 loop spans 13 amino acids. V was trimmed by 5 bases and J by 2 bases, leaving 10 bases between them. The CDR3 is CASSPPGAYEQYF. The CDR3 DNA reads TGTGCCAGCAGTCCCCCCGGGGCCTACGAGCAGTACTTC.

V and J are TRBV7-8 and TRBJ2-5; possible D gene TRBD2, 5 bases. This CDR3 has 13 residues. Looked up from germline, CDR1 is SGHVS and CDR2 is FQNEAQ. The ends were cut back, 0 bases at V and 5 bases at J, with 7 bases in the middle. CDR3 sequence: CASSLARRETQYF. DNA for the CDR3: TGTGCCAGCAGCTTAGCTCGGAGGGAGACCCAGTACTTC.

The sample holds a few counts of this clone. The chain uses TRBV28 and TRBJ1-1, with D tentatively TRBD1 (5 bases). The V end lost 1 base, the J end lost 4 bases, and 10 bases lay between the germline ends. Germline V gives CDR1 MDHEN, CDR2 SYDVKM. This CDR3 spans 14 amino acids. The CDR3 loop is CASSLLPGPTEAFF. Here the CDR3 DNA reads TGTGCCAGCAGTTTATTGCCAGGGCCCACTGAAGCTTTCTTT.

The chain uses TRBV6-6 and TRBJ2-7; no clear D gene. Germline assignment: CDR1 MNHNY and CDR2 SVGAGI (reference sequence). The CDR3 covers 14 residues. Deletions cut 3 bases from V and 3 bases from J, with 12 bases between. The CDR3 loop is CASSYQQSSYEQYF. The CDR3 region has the DNA TGTGCCAGCAGTTATCAACAGAGTAGCTACGAGCAGTACTTC.

This chain joins TRBV30 and TRBJ1-2; weak D call: TRBD1 (6 bases). V lost 4 bases to trimming and J lost 6 bases, with 15 bases between them. There are 13 residues in the CDR3. CDR1 and CDR2 from the germline V gene are GTSNPN and SVGIG (reference sequence). The DNA of the CDR3 is TGTGCCTGGAACTCCGGGACATCCCATGGCTACACCTTC. Translating it yields CAWNSGTSHGYTF.

The J gene is TRBJ1-1, the V gene TRBV5-1, with D unclear. Trimming shortened V by 0 bases and J by 5 bases, and 8 bases separated the two germline ends. This CDR3 has 13 residues. Germline CDR1 reads SGHRS; CDR2 reads YFSETQ. This CDR3 is CASSLAAGTEAFF. In DNA form, the CDR3 reads TGCGCCAGCAGCTTGGCCGCAGGAACTGAAGCTTTCTTT.

The chain has TRBV27 and TRBJ2-5, with TRBD2 matching 7 bases. V shed 6 bases, J shed 5 bases, and the junction held 9 bases outside the gene matches. The CDR3 totals 14 residues. Per germline, CDR1 MNHEY and CDR2 SMNVEV (reference sequence). This CDR3 reads CASRDSAGYETQYF. In nucleotides, the CDR3 is TGTGCCAGCAGGGATTCAGCGGGATACGAGACCCAGTACTTC.

V gene TRBV27 combines with J gene TRBJ2-1, with TRBD1 matching 9 bases. The V segment lost 8 bases and the J segment 3 bases; nucleotides outside the gene matches: 5. Germline assignment: CDR1 MNHEY and CDR2 SMNVEV (reference sequence). The CDR3 totals 14 residues. CDR3 DNA sequence: TGTGCCAGCCTGGGGACAGGGTACTACAATGAGCAGTTCTTC. The encoded protein is CASLGTGYYNEQFF.

The chain has TRBV7-9 and TRBJ1-1; D might be TRBD1 (6 bases). V was pared by 5 bases and J by 1 base, with 14 bases between. Germline assignment: CDR1 SEHNR and CDR2 FQNEAQ (reference sequence). CDR3 length equals 15 residues. DNA for the CDR3: TGTGCCAGCAGCCATTTGGACAGCCCGAACACTGAAGCTTTCTTT. Its translation: CASSHLDSPNTEAFF.

The genes are TRBV9 and TRBJ2-1; TRBD2 matches 7 bases. Germline V gene sequence: CDR1 SGDLS, CDR2 YYNGEE. This CDR3 has 15 residues. With 4 bases clipped from V and 8 bases from J, the junction kept 12 bases outside the gene matches. CDR3: CASSLGGRRSDEQFF. The CDR3 region has the DNA TGTGCCAGCAGCCTTGGCGGGAGACGGTCCGATGAGCAGTTCTTC.

The rearrangement joins TRBV9 to TRBJ2-5; TRBD1 matches 7 bases. V was clipped by 5 bases and J by 3 bases; unmatched bases: 7. The CDR3 extends over 14 amino acids. The germline CDR1 and CDR2 sequences are SGDLS and YYNGEE. The CDR3 loop reads CASSLDRVKETQYF. As DNA, the CDR3 is TGTGCCAGCAGTCTCGACAGGGTAAAAGAGACCCAGTACTTC.

This chain connects TRBV7-2 to TRBJ1-5; no reliable D call. The ends were cut back, 8 bases at V and 1 base at J, with 9 bases in the middle. The CDR3 sequence is 13 residues long. Germline V gives CDR1 SGHTA, CDR2 FQGNSA. CDR3 residues: CASRHGSNQPQHF. Written as DNA, the CDR3 is TGTGCCAGCCGTCACGGGAGCAATCAGCCCCAGCATTTT. Using reference TRBV7-2 and TRBJ1-5 for the parts outside the CDR3, the full variable domain is GAGVSQSPSNKVTEKGKDVELRCDPISGHTALYWYRQSLGQGLEFLIYFQGNSAPDKSGLPSDRFSAERTGGSVSTLTIQRTQQEDSAVYLCASRHGSNQPQHFGDGTRLSIL.

This chain connects TRBV30 to TRBJ1-2, with 7 bases lining up with TRBD1. This CDR3 contains 14 residues. The V gene's germline CDR1 is GTSNPN and CDR2 SVGIG (reference sequence). With 3 bases clipped from V and 6 bases from J, the junction kept 10 bases outside the gene matches. The CDR3 sequence is CAWSSGRGIDGYTF. The CDR3 nucleotides are TGTGCCTGGAGCTCGGGCAGGGGGATCGATGGCTACACCTTC.

CDR3 sequence: CASSLDPGTGGWTDTQYF. CDR3 DNA: TGCGCCAGCAGCTTAGACCCCGGGACAGGGGGCTGGACAGATACGCAGTATTTT. V and J are TRBV5-1 and TRBJ2-3, with 12 bases aligning to TRBD1. The CDR3 is 18 residues long. Germline V CDR1 and CDR2: SGHRS, YFSETQ. The V and J ends lost 2 bases and 3 bases, in that order; junction bases with no gene match: 10.

This chain uses TRBV5-6 with TRBJ2-2, with D unresolved. Per the germline V gene, CDR1 is SGHDT and CDR2 is YYEEEE. Trimming took 0 bases from V and 3 from J, leaving 9 bases between them. This CDR3 is built from 15 residues. Here the CDR3 reads CASSLASGYTGELFF. The CDR3 DNA is TGTGCCAGCAGCTTGGCCTCCGGGTACACCGGGGAGCTGTTTTTT.

The rearrangement uses TRBV5-1 and TRBJ2-6; D might be TRBD1 (6 bases). This CDR3 has 18 amino acids. The germline V and J ends were trimmed by 3 bases and 0 bases, with 16 bases remaining between them. Germline V gives CDR1 SGHRS, CDR2 YFSETQ. DNA for the CDR3: TGCGCCAGCAGCTCAGGGGCAGGCGGCAGCTCTGGGGCCAACGTCCTGACTTTC. Translation: CASSSGAGGSSGANVLTF.

The V gene is TRBV27, the J gene TRBJ1-4, with 8 bases identical to TRBD1. The CDR3 loop spans 16 amino acids. The germline V gene has CDR1 MNHEY and CDR2 SMNVEV (reference sequence). J gave up 3 bases and V 6 bases, and 9 bases lay outside the gene matches. The CDR3 bases are TGTGCCAGCAGATCAGGGGGCGTTTCGGCTAATGAAAAACTGTTTTTT. Residues: CASRSGGVSANEKLFF.